The clone carrying this TCR beta chain has just a few counts. No antigen is known for it. The entry originates in a study of OX40 agonist ivuxolimab in advanced cancers. The repertoire was sequenced with immunoSEQ multiplex PCR; TCRdb's copy has only in-frame clones and lacks some. The sample consists of fewer than 80,000 clones, 65% to 90% of them appearing once. Patients were ruled out by autoimmune disease history or systemic immunosuppression. Study observations and caveats: Low normalized T-cell clonal expansion was additionally recorded for some nonresponders. Within 6 weeks, CD4+ and CD8+ blood T cells expanded clonally at 0.1 to 3.0 mg/kg.

Here the sequenced sample was CD4+ or CD8+ T cells sorted from blood, taken in a trial of the OX40 agonist ivuxolimab. The origin of this receptor is an adult with an advanced solid tumor such as melanoma, head and neck, liver or kidney cancer.

The CDR3 loop reads CASSPPATTGFNSGANVLTF. The CDR3 DNA reads as TGTGCCAGCTCACCACCCGCCACGACAGGGTTTAACTCTGGGGCCAACGTCCTGACTTTC. The chain links TRBV18 to TRBJ2-6; TRBD1 agrees at 7 bases. V shed 0 bases and J 0 bases; nucleotides not matched to a gene: 11. The CDR3 length is 20 residues. Looked up from germline, CDR1 is KGHSH and CDR2 is LQKENI.